A selection of T cell receptor beta chains follows, all from one sample in a study of regulatory T cells in long-lasting Graves disease. MiXCR, applied by TCRdb to the multiplex PCR reads, yields one record per CDR3 protein. Found here are 450,000 to 600,000 distinct CDR3 sequences, approximately 13% of them singletons; the top ten hold under 10%. These records were also assigned to another study, of T cells in Graves' hyperthyroidism and ophthalmopathy.

The sample was peripheral blood mononuclear cells (PBMCs), taken at new diagnosis, from a patient treated with antithyroid drugs. All receptors come from a man under 40 with Graves disease. Each CDR3 is given with its conserved first and last residue. D genes are given only for firm matches. Clone size reads once, few, many, or a class if the clone is expanded.

j_call	clone_size	d_call	v_call	cdr3_aa	cdr3_nt
TRBJ2-2	many	NA	TRBV30	CAWKGTHTGELFF	TGTGCCTGGAAAGGGACACACACCGGGGAGCTGTTTTTT
TRBJ2-2	many	NA	TRBV5-1	CASSLVGTDGPGELFF	TGCGCCAGCAGCTTGGTAGGGACTGACGGGCCCGGGGAGCTGTTTTTT
TRBJ2-7	many	NA	TRBV6-1	CASSEYPDGGDEQYF	TGTGCCAGCAGTGAATACCCTGACGGAGGCGACGAGCAGTACTTC
TRBJ2-5	many	TRBD1	TRBV11-1	CASSTRQGPSQETQYF	TGTGCCAGCAGCACTAGACAGGGCCCTTCGCAAGAGACCCAGTACTTC
TRBJ2-1	many	NA	TRBV5-1	CASSLAQEGNEQFF	TGCGCCAGCAGCTTGGCCCAAGAGGGCAATGAGCAGTTCTTC
TRBJ1-3	many	TRBD1	TRBV27	CASSKAGGPGNTIYF	TGTGCCAGCAGTAAGGCAGGGGGTCCGGGAAACACCATATATTTT
TRBJ1-1	many	NA	TRBV27	CASSFGGLSSEAFF	TGTGCCAGCAGTTTTGGAGGTCTATCCAGTGAAGCTTTCTTT
TRBJ2-7	many	NA	TRBV5-1	CASSLEYGYEQYF	TGCGCCAGCAGCTTGGAGTACGGCTACGAGCAGTACTTC
TRBJ2-1	few	NA	TRBV5-1	CASSLEGDWDNEQFF	TGCGCCAGCAGCTTGGAGGGGGATTGGGACAATGAGCAGTTCTTC
TRBJ2-7	few	NA	TRBV12-5	CASGLGTAYEQYF	TGTGCTAGTGGTTTGGGGACAGCCTACGAGCAGTACTTC
TRBJ2-1	few	TRBD2	TRBV19	CASNLGTSGHNEQFF	TGTGCCAGTAATCTCGGGACTAGCGGACACAATGAGCAGTTCTTC
TRBJ2-3	many	NA	TRBV7-6	CASSLEELHTQYF	TGTGCCAGCAGCTTAGAGGAACTGCATACGCAGTATTTT
TRBJ2-5	many	NA	TRBV2	CASTAGVETQYF	TGTGCCAGCACAGCAGGGGTGGAGACCCAGTACTTC
TRBJ1-2	many	NA	TRBV7-9	CASSLAVTGDNYGYTF	TGTGCCAGCAGCTTAGCGGTGACAGGAGACAACTATGGCTACACCTTC